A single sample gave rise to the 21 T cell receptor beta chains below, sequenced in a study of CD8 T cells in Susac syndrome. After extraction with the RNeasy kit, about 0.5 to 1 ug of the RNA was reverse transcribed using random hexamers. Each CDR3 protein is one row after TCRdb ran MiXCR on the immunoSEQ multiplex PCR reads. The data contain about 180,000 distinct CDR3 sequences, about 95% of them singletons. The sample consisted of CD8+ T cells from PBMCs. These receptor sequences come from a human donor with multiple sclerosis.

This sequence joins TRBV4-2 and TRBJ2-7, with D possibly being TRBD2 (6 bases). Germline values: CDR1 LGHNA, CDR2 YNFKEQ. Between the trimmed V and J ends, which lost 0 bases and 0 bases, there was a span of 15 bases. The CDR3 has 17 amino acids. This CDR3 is CASSQETSGLSSYEQYF. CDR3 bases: TGTGCCAGCAGCCAAGAAACCAGCGGGCTCAGCTCCTACGAGCAGTACTTC.

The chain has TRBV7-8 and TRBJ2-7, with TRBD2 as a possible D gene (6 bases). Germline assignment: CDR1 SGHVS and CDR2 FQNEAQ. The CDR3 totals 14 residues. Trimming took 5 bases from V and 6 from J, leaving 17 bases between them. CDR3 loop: CASSPVGGVREQYF. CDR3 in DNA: TGTGCCAGCAGCCCGGTGGGAGGCGTGCGCGAGCAGTACTTC.

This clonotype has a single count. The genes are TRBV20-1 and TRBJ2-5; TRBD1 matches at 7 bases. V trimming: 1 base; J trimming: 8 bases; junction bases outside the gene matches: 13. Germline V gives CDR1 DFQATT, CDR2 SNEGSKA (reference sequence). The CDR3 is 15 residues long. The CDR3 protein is CSARARQGHKRTQYF. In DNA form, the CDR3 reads TGCAGTGCTAGAGCCCGACAGGGACACAAGAGAACCCAGTACTTC.

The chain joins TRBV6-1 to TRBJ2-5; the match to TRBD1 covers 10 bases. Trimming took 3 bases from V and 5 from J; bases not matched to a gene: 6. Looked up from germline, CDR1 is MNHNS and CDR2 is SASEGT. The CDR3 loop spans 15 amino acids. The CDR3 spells CASSEETGGGETQYF. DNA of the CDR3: TGTGCCAGCAGTGAGGAGACAGGGGGCGGTGAGACCCAGTACTTC.

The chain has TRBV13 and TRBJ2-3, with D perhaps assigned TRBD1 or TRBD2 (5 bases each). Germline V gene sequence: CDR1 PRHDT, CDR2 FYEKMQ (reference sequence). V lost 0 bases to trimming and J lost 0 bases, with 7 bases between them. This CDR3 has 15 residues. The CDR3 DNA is TGTGCCAGCAGCTTAGGGGGGGATAGCACAGATACGCAGTATTTT. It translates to CASSLGGDSTDTQYF.

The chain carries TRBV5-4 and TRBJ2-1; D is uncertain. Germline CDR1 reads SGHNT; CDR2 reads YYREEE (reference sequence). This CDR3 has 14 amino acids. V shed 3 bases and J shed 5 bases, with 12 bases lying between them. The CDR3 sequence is CASSSLDRDNEQFF. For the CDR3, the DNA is TGTGCCAGCAGCTCCCTGGACCGCGACAATGAGCAGTTCTTC.

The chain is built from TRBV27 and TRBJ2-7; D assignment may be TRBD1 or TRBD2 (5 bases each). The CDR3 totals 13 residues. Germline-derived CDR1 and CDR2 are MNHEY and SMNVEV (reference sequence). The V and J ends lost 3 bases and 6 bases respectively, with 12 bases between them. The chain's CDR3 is CASSFRGSAEQYF. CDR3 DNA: TGTGCCAGCAGTTTCCGGGGCTCTGCCGAGCAGTACTTC.

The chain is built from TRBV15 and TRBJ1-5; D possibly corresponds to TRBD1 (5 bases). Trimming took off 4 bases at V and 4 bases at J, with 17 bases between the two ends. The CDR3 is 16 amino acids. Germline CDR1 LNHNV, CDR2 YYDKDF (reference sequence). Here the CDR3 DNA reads TGTGCCACCAGCATGGGACCGCGGGGCTCGAATCAGCCCCAGCATTTT. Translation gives CATSMGPRGSNQPQHF.

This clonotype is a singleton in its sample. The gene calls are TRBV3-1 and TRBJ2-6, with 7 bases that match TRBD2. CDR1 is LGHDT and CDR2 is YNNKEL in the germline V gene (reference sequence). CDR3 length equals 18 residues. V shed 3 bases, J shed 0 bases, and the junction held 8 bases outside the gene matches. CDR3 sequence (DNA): TGTGCCAGCAGCCAGAGGCTAGCGGAACCCTCTGGGGCCAACGTCCTGACTTTC. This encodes CASSQRLAEPSGANVLTF. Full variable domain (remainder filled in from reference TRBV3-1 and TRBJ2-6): DTAVSQTPKYLVTQMGNDKSIKCEQNLGHDTMYWYKQDSKKFLKIMFSYNNKELIINETVPNRFSPKSPDKAHLNLHINSLELGDSAVYFCASSQRLAEPSGANVLTFGAGSRLTVL.

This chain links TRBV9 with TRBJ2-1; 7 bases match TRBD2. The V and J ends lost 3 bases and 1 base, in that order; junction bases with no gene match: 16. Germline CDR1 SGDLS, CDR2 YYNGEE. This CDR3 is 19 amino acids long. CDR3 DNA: TGTGCCAGCAGCGGACCAAACGTCCCGCGGGGGTCGTCCTACAATGAGCAGTTCTTC. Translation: CASSGPNVPRGSSYNEQFF.

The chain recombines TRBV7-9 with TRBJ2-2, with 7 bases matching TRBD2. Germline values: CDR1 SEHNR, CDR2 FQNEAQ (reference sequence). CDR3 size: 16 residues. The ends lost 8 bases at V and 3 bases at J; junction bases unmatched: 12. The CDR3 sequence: CASSRGAGVYTGELFF. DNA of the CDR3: TGTGCCAGCTCCCGCGGGGCGGGAGTGTACACCGGGGAGCTGTTTTTT.

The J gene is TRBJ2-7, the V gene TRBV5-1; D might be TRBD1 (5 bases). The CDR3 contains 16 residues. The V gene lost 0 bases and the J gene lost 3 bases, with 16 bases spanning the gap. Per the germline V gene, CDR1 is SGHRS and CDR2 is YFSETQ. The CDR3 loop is CASSLEWGRVVYEQYF. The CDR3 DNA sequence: TGCGCCAGCAGCTTGGAGTGGGGCAGGGTGGTCTACGAGCAGTACTTC.

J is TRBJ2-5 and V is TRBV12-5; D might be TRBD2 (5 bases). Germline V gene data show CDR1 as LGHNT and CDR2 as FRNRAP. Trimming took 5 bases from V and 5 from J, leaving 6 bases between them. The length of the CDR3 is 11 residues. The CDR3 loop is CASGRGETQYF. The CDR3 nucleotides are TGTGCTAGTGGTCGGGGTGAGACCCAGTACTTC.

CDR3 sequence (DNA): TGTGCCAGCAGCATTTTCTCGGCACGGCAAAATCAGCCCCAGCATTTT. Protein: CASSIFSARQNQPQHF. The V and J genes are TRBV28 and TRBJ1-5; D remains unclear. There are 16 residues in the CDR3. The V gene's germline CDR1 is MDHEN and CDR2 SYDVKM. The V gene lost 6 bases and the J gene lost 4 bases, with 19 bases spanning the gap. Filled out from reference TRBV28 and TRBJ1-5, the complete variable domain reads DVKVTQSSRYLVKRTGEKVFLECVQDMDHENMFWYRQDPGLGLRLIYFSYDVKMKEKGDIPEGYSVSREKKERFSLILESASTNQTSMYLCASSIFSARQNQPQHFGDGTRLSIL.

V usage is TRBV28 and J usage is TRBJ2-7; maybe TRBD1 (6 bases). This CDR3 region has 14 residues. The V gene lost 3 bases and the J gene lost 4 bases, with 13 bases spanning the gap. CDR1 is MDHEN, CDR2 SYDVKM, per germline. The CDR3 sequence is CASSFGVQGYEQYF. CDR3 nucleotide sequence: TGTGCCAGCAGTTTCGGAGTACAGGGATACGAGCAGTACTTC. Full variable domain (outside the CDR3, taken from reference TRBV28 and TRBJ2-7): DVKVTQSSRYLVKRTGEKVFLECVQDMDHENMFWYRQDPGLGLRLIYFSYDVKMKEKGDIPEGYSVSREKKERFSLILESASTNQTSMYLCASSFGVQGYEQYFGPGTRLTVT.

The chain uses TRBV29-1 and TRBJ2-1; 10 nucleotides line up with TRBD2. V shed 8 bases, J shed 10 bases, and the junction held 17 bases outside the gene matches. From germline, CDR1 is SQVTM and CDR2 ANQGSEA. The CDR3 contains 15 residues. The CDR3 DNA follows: TGCAGCTTTTACTCCGGGACTAGCGACTCACGGGAGCAGTTCTTC. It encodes CSFYSGTSDSREQFF.

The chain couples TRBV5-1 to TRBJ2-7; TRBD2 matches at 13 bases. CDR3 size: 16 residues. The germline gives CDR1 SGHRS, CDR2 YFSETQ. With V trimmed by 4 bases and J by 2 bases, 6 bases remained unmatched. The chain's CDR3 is CASSPSTSGRAYEQYF. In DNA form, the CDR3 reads TGCGCCAGCAGCCCGTCCACTAGCGGGAGGGCCTACGAGCAGTACTTC.

CDR3 coding DNA: TGTGCCAGCAGCCCTCCAACTAGCGGGCGGGACAATGAGCAGTTCTTC. Translating gives CASSPPTSGRDNEQFF. The chain recombines TRBV14 with TRBJ2-1, with 9 bases fitting TRBD2. Germline values: CDR1 SGHDN, CDR2 FVKESK. V was clipped by 4 bases and J by 5 bases; unmatched bases: 9. The CDR3 runs to 16 residues.

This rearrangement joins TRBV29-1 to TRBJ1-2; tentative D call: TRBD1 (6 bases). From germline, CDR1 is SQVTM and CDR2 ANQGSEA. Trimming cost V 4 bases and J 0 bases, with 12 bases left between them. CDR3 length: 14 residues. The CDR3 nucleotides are TGCAGCGTTGGCCGGGACATAGCTAACTATGGCTACACCTTC. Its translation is CSVGRDIANYGYTF.

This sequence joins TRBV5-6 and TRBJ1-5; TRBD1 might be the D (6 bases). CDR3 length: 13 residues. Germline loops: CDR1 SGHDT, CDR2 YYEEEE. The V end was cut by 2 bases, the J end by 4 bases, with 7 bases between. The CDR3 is CASSLTGNQPQHF. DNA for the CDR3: TGTGCCAGCAGCTTAACAGGGAATCAGCCCCAGCATTTT.

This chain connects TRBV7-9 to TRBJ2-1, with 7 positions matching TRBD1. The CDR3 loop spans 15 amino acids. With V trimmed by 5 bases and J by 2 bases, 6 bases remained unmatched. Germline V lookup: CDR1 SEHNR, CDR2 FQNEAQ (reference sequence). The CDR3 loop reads CASSAGGSTYNEQFF. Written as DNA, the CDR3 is TGTGCCAGCAGCGCAGGGGGAAGCACCTACAATGAGCAGTTCTTC.